The 10 T cell receptor beta chains in this list originate from one sample, sequenced in a study of T cell responses to AZD1222 COVID-19 vaccine. Sequenced by immunoSEQ multiplex PCR; TCRdb stores in-frame clones only, minus some. The table shows approximately 100,000 clones, with roughly 84% occurring only once. This specimen consisted of peripheral blood, obtained on day 0 of AZD1222 vaccination. The origin of the receptors is an adult in good health.

The CDR3, as DNA: TGTGCCAACTCACCCCGGGACAGGGAGTGCGAGCAGTACTTC. Protein: CANSPRDRECEQYF. The rearrangement uses TRBV19 and TRBJ2-7; 9 positions match TRBD1. Germline V gene data show CDR1 as LNHDA and CDR2 as SQIVND (reference sequence). The length of the CDR3 is 14 residues. The V and J ends lost 10 bases and 6 bases, in that order; junction bases with no gene match: 13.

The rearrangement links TRBV11-2 to TRBJ1-1, with D perhaps matching TRBD1 (6 bases). Germline CDR1 and CDR2: SGHAT and FQNNGV. V was cut by 1 base and J by 5 bases, with 17 bases left in between. This CDR3 has 16 residues. CDR3 sequence (DNA): TGTGCCAGCAGCTTAGCTCAGGGCCGGGGGCGAACTGAAGCTTTCTTT. It specifies CASSLAQGRGRTEAFF. The full variable domain, with the rest looked up from reference TRBV11-2 and TRBJ1-1, is EAGVAQSPRYKIIEKRQSVAFWCNPISGHATLYWYQQILGQGPKLLIQFQNNGVVDDSQLPKDRFSAERLKGVDSTLKIQPAKLEDSAVYLCASSLAQGRGRTEAFFGQGTRLTVV.

The chain recombines TRBV19 with TRBJ2-1; TRBD1 aligns across 10 bases. In germline, CDR1 is LNHDA, CDR2 SQIVND (reference sequence). V shed 7 bases, J shed 4 bases, and the junction held 10 bases outside the gene matches. The CDR3 has 16 amino acids. The DNA of the CDR3 is TGTGCCAGTAAGGTTAATAAGGGACAGGGGTACAATGAGCAGTTCTTC. This sequence encodes CASKVNKGQGYNEQFF.

This chain joins TRBV14 and TRBJ2-7, with D possibly being TRBD2 (5 bases). CDR1 and CDR2 from the germline V gene are SGHDN and FVKESK. The CDR3 runs 15 residues. The germline V and J ends were trimmed by 5 bases and 4 bases, with 18 bases remaining between them. This chain's CDR3 is CASSYFRDLLYEQYF. The CDR3 region has the DNA TGTGCCAGCAGCTACTTCCGGGATCTACTGTACGAGCAGTACTTC.

V gene TRBV5-1 combines with J gene TRBJ1-2, with a possible D match to TRBD1 (5 bases). Germline CDR1 is SGHRS and CDR2 is YFSETQ. V lost 0 bases and J lost 8, with 14 bases in between. The CDR3 loop spans 14 amino acids. CDR3 protein: CASSLDGGATGYTF. The CDR3, as DNA: TGCGCCAGCAGCTTGGATGGGGGTGCTACAGGCTACACCTTC. The whole variable domain, remainder taken from reference TRBV5-1 and TRBJ1-2, is KAGVTQTPRYLIKTRGQQVTLSCSPISGHRSVSWYQQTPGQGLQFLFEYFSETQRNKGNFPGRFSGRQFSNSRSEMNVSTLELGDSALYLCASSLDGGATGYTFGSGTRLTVV.

The gene calls are TRBV28 and TRBJ1-5; D not resolved. The CDR3 length is 17 residues. Germline CDR1 is MDHEN and CDR2 is SYDVKM. V lost 1 base, J lost 0 bases, and 13 bases lay in between. The CDR3 spells CASSLFEGAYSNQPQHF. The CDR3 DNA sequence: TGTGCCAGCAGTTTATTCGAGGGAGCTTATAGCAATCAGCCCCAGCATTTT.

V is TRBV29-1 and J is TRBJ1-2, with D perhaps matching TRBD1 (6 bases). This CDR3 has 12 residues. Looked up from germline, CDR1 is SQVTM and CDR2 is ANQGSEA. The V gene lost 4 bases and the J gene lost 7 bases, with 13 bases spanning the gap. The CDR3 loop is CSVGGGLFGYTF. For the CDR3, the DNA is TGCAGCGTTGGTGGGGGGCTGTTTGGCTACACCTTC.

V and J are TRBV14 and TRBJ1-1, with D possibly matching TRBD1 (6 bases). V was shortened by 4 bases and J by 6 bases, with 18 bases between the two germline ends. The CDR3 is 15 amino acids. In germline, CDR1 is SGHDN, CDR2 FVKESK. CDR3 region: CASSLWQGPASEAFF. The CDR3 DNA follows: TGTGCCAGCAGCCTCTGGCAGGGGCCGGCGTCTGAAGCTTTCTTT.

The chain recombines TRBV3-1 (or the pseudogene TRBV3-2) with TRBJ1-4, with 11 bases aligning to TRBD1. Per germline, CDR1 LGHDT and CDR2 YNNKEL (reference sequence). This CDR3 contains 16 residues. V trimming: 8 bases; J trimming: 5 bases; junction bases outside the gene matches: 10. CDR3 coding DNA: TGTGCCAGCTCCCGGACAGGGGGCATAAGGAATGAAAAACTGTTTTTT. Its translation is CASSRTGGIRNEKLFF.

The chain has TRBV6-4 and TRBJ1-5; the D is unclear. The CDR3 is 13 residues long. CDR1 and CDR2 (germline): MRHNA, SNTAGT. Trimming left V 6 bases short and J 6 bases short, with 12 bases between. The CDR3 here is CASSVEGGQPQHF. The CDR3 DNA reads as TGTGCCAGCAGCGTCGAGGGAGGTCAGCCCCAGCATTTT.